This TCR beta chain was recovered during a study of cytomegalovirus exposure and HLA in healthy donors. Study in general: The approximately 120 million unique TCR beta sequences, from around 200 million T cells, were found by an earlier analysis. Study-wide findings and caveats: Analysis was carried out at a later point, and it linked a missense DCLRE1C variant to TCR beta V- and J-gene trimming. Sequencing likely produced, as an artifact, a cluster of highly shared sequence variants. Follow-up analysis seemed to connect common viral pathogens with several of the most significant clusters identified.

Primers included in the PCR were 60 Vbeta and 13 Jbeta primers. Assay used: immunoSEQ multiplex PCR; TCRdb lists only in-frame clones, some missing. The sample records just over 200,000 clones, almost 70% being singletons. Germline loops: CDR1 SGHRS, CDR2 YFSETQ. Germline trimming cut 5 bases from V and 7 bases from J; bases unmatched to any gene: 4. CDR3 length: 14 amino acids. Turning to this clone: The target antigen is unknown.

This chain joins TRBV5-1 and TRBJ1-6, with TRBD1 matching 9 bases. The sequenced sample was PBMCs. The TCR was taken from a middle-aged man in good health and CMV-seropositive. The CDR3 DNA is TGCGCCAGCAGTTCCGGACAGGGGAATTCACCCCTCCACTTT. Amino acids: CASSSGQGNSPLHF. Complete variable domain (other parts from reference TRBV5-1 and TRBJ1-6): KAGVTQTPRYLIKTRGQQVTLSCSPISGHRSVSWYQQTPGQGLQFLFEYFSETQRNKGNFPGRFSGRQFSNSRSEMNVSTLELGDSALYLCASSSGQGNSPLHFGNGTRLTVT.